Listed below are T cell receptor beta chains from one sample, sequenced in a study of OX40 agonist ivuxolimab in advanced cancers. Profiling relied on immunoSEQ multiplex PCR, and the TCRdb table lists in-frame clones only, not all of them. The table includes more than 55,000 clones, around 86% detected once. Sequencing was performed on CD4+ or CD8+ T cells sorted from blood, taken in a trial of the OX40 agonist ivuxolimab. These TCRs come from an adult with an advanced solid tumor such as melanoma, head and neck, liver or kidney cancer. The CDR3 runs from the conserved cysteine through the conserved F or W. Each record gives: V gene, J gene, clone size, CDR3 protein. Expanded clones are given a class, and other clones once, few, many or no size at all.

TRBV13	TRBJ2-7	.	CASILGQEYYEQYF
TRBV18	TRBJ2-2	.	CASSPRLLAAGELFF
TRBV6-5	TRBJ1-2	.	CASLGTGGAYGYTF
TRBV6-5	TRBJ1-2	.	CASSYSPGQGYTF
TRBV7-9	TRBJ1-2	.	CASSRSGDNYGYTF
TRBV7-9	TRBJ2-7	.	CASSLGTGGEQYF
TRBV19	TRBJ2-6	.	CASSIWAPGANVLTF
TRBV5-1	TRBJ2-3	.	CASSLVAGGGNTQYF
TRBV28	TRBJ1-6	.	CASSTTGLNSPLHF
TRBV5-1	TRBJ1-6	.	CASRSPGQPNSPLHF
TRBV7-9	TRBJ1-5	.	CASSPPNQPQHF
TRBV29-1	TRBJ2-1	.	CSALGFGEQFF
TRBV5-1	TRBJ1-2	once	CASTADVTSGYTF
TRBV5-6	TRBJ2-3	.	CASNRLLAGADTQYF
TRBV29-1	TRBJ2-7	.	CSVAQGLGFYEQYF
TRBV9	TRBJ2-7	once	CASSRGGAAAGEQYF
TRBV4-1	TRBJ2-6	.	CASSYNARSGANVLTF
TRBV18	TRBJ1-5	.	CASSLGLRGARNQPQHF
TRBV7-6	TRBJ2-7	once	CASSLDIGAGEQYF
TRBV6-5	TRBJ2-7	.	CATKGLAGGYEQYF
TRBV6-5	TRBJ1-2	.	CASSFAGLGYGYTF
TRBV28	TRBJ2-1	.	CASSNGRSYNEQFF
TRBV30	TRBJ2-5	.	CAWSVLAGLQETQYF
TRBV5-5	TRBJ1-2	.	CASSFGQGYGYTF
TRBV29-1	TRBJ1-1	.	CSVAGGGTEAFF